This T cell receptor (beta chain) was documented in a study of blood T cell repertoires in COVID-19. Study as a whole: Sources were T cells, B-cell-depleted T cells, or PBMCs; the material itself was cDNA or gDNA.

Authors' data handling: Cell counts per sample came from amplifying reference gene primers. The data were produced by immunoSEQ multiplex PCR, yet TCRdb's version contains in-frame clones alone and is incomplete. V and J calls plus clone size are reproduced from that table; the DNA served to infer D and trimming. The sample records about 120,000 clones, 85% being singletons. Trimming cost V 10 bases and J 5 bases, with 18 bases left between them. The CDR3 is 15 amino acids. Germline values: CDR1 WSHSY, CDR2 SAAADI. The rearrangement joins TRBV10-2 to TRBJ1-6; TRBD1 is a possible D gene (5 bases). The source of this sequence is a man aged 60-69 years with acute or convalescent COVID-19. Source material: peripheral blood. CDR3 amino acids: CATLEGAGHNSPLHF. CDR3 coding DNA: TGCGCCACCCTAGAAGGGGCCGGCCATAATTCACCCCTCCACTTT.